The 19 T cell receptor beta chains below all came from one sample that was sequenced in a study of long-term antiretroviral therapy in people with HIV. Survey-level immunoSEQ v3.0 assays were run. Sequencing used immunoSEQ multiplex PCR; TCRdb keeps in-frame clones, though not all of them. Among around 13,000 clones, around four fifths were seen once, and the ten largest hold about a sixth. The starting material was unsorted PBMCs, obtained 1.8 years before starting antiretroviral therapy. The receptors were gathered from a middle-aged woman with HIV.

The chain is built from TRBV6-5 and TRBJ2-3, with TRBD2 as a possible D gene (6 bases). Germline loops: CDR1 MNHEY, CDR2 SVGAGI. The V end lost 2 bases, the J end lost 3 bases, and 12 bases lay between the germline ends. The CDR3 covers 15 residues. As DNA, the CDR3 is TGTGCCAGCAGTTACGGTACTAGCAAGACAGATACGCAGTATTTT. It specifies CASSYGTSKTDTQYF.

This clone was found a few times. V is TRBV15 and J is TRBJ1-4, with D unclear. CDR3 length: 17 residues. V lost 1 base and J 0 bases, leaving 12 bases between the germline ends. In germline, CDR1 is LNHNV, CDR2 YYDKDF (reference sequence). This CDR3 is CATSRGLDRATNEKLFF. The DNA for the CDR3 is TGTGCCACCAGCAGAGGGCTGGACCGTGCAACTAATGAAAAACTGTTTTTT.

The chain recombines TRBV6-5 with TRBJ1-1; perhaps TRBD1 as D (5 bases). Germline V gene lookup returns CDR1 MNHEY and CDR2 SVGAGI. Trimming took off 6 bases at V and 3 bases at J, with 17 bases between the two ends. CDR3 length: 15 amino acids. The CDR3 DNA reads as TGTGCCAGCAGCCAGCCGTCCGGGGGAGACACTGAAGCTTTCTTT. As protein: CASSQPSGGDTEAFF.

The V gene is TRBV2, the J gene TRBJ2-1; 9 bases map to TRBD2. This CDR3 region has 15 residues. Trimming at V came to 7 bases and at J to 5 bases, leaving 9 bases not matched to a gene. Germline V CDR1 and CDR2: SNHLY, FYNNEI. The CDR3 bases are TGTGCCAGCACTAGCGGGACCTCCTATGACAATGAGCAGTTCTTC. Translating it yields CASTSGTSYDNEQFF.

A single count supports this clone. V is TRBV4-1 and J is TRBJ1-5; 10 bases match TRBD1. The CDR3 loop spans 16 amino acids. Per germline, CDR1 MGHRA and CDR2 YSYEKL. V shed 3 bases and J 3 bases; nucleotides not matched to a gene: 5. The CDR3 nucleotides are TGCGCCAGCAGCCATGGGACAGGGGATAACAATCAGCCCCAGCATTTT. Protein sequence: CASSHGTGDNNQPQHF.

This chain uses TRBV6-6 with TRBJ1-1; no clear D gene. The CDR3 spans 11 residues. Germline CDR1 reads MNHNY; CDR2 reads SVGAGI (reference sequence). Trimming took off 7 bases at V and 6 bases at J, with 9 bases between the two ends. The CDR3 is CASKEDAEAFF. CDR3 sequence (DNA): TGTGCCAGCAAGGAGGACGCTGAAGCTTTCTTT.

This chain links TRBV18 with TRBJ2-7, with 9 bases lining up with TRBD1. This CDR3 has 14 residues. The germline CDR1 and CDR2 sequences are KGHSH and LQKENI. The V gene end was trimmed by 5 bases and the J gene end by 2 bases; junction bases not matched to a gene: 4. The CDR3 DNA is TGTGCCAGCTCATTCCGACAGGGGGCCTACGAGCAGTACTTC. Encoded protein: CASSFRQGAYEQYF.

The genes are TRBV5-6 and TRBJ2-1; either TRBD1 or TRBD2 may supply D (5 bases each). Germline-derived CDR1 and CDR2 are SGHDT and YYEEEE. The CDR3 has 16 amino acids. V gave up 2 bases and J gave up 0 bases, with 12 bases separating them. CDR3 bases: TGTGCCAGCAGCTTTGGTACTGGGGGCTCCTACAATGAGCAGTTCTTC. Its protein product is CASSFGTGGSYNEQFF.

This chain links TRBV27 with TRBJ2-6; D is undetermined. The CDR3 loop spans 13 amino acids. In germline, CDR1 is MNHEY, CDR2 SMNVEV (reference sequence). Trimming cost V 3 bases and J 0 bases, with 0 bases left between them. The CDR3 is CASSFSGANVLTF. As DNA, the CDR3 is TGTGCCAGCAGTTTCTCTGGGGCCAACGTCCTGACTTTC.

CDR3 bases: TGTGCCAGCAGCTTAACTGCGCCTGAGCAGTTCTTC. Translating gives CASSLTAPEQFF. This rearrangement joins TRBV7-9 to TRBJ2-1; D remains unclear. Germline V gene lookup returns CDR1 SEHNR and CDR2 FQNEAQ (reference sequence). CDR3 length equals 12 residues. V was trimmed by 2 bases and J by 9 bases, leaving 8 bases between them.

The chain couples TRBV5-1 to TRBJ2-7, with D perhaps matching TRBD1 (8 bases). The germline V gene has CDR1 SGHRS and CDR2 YFSETQ. Trimming took off 1 base at V and 4 bases at J, with 21 bases between the two ends. This CDR3 has 17 amino acids. CDR3 DNA: TGCGCCAGCAGCTTGTATTCAGCGGGACAGGTTTTTTACGAGCAGTACTTC. This sequence encodes CASSLYSAGQVFYEQYF.

The J gene is TRBJ2-7, the V gene TRBV21-1; the table gives TRBD1 as D, unverified against the DNA. TRBV21-1 is labeled a pseudogene. The CDR3 loop spans 17 amino acids. CDR3 residues: CASSKKTMGVSPYEQYF. CDR3 bases: TGTGCCAGCAGCAAAAAGACCATGGGCGTCAGTCCCTACGAGCAGTACTTC.

The chain links TRBV4-1 to TRBJ1-1; no reliable D call. The V gene's germline CDR1 is MGHRA and CDR2 YSYEKL. This CDR3 is 14 amino acids long. V lost 1 base and J 6 bases, leaving 12 bases between the germline ends. The CDR3 DNA reads as TGCGCCAGCAGCCAAGGGTCCAACTCCCCTGAAGCTTTCTTT. This codes for CASSQGSNSPEAFF.

J is TRBJ2-1 and V is TRBV5-4, with TRBD2 identical over 8 bases. There are 15 residues in the CDR3. J lost 2 bases, V lost 2 bases, and 3 bases had no gene match. The germline V gene encodes CDR1 SGHNT and CDR2 YYREEE (reference sequence). The CDR3 nucleotides are TGTGCCAGCAGCTTCGGGGGGGGACCCTACAATGAGCAGTTCTTC. This translates into CASSFGGGPYNEQFF.

The chain has TRBV10-3 and TRBJ2-2; 14 bases match TRBD2. The CDR3 spans 18 residues. V shed 6 bases, J shed 7 bases, and the junction held 13 bases outside the gene matches. Germline CDR1 and CDR2: ENHRY and SYGVKD. CDR3 sequence reads: CAISLLGGLAGDNGELFF. CDR3 DNA: TGTGCCATCAGCCTCCTGGGGGGACTAGCGGGAGATAACGGGGAGCTGTTTTTT.

The chain has TRBV6-6 and TRBJ2-7, with D possibly TRBD1 on 5 matching bases. There are 10 residues in the CDR3. Germline V CDR1 and CDR2: MNHNY, SVGAGI (reference sequence). The V gene lost 9 bases and the J gene lost 6 bases, with 9 bases spanning the gap. The CDR3 coding sequence is TGTGCCAGTCAGGGAATCGAGCAGTACTTC. Translation: CASQGIEQYF.

The CDR3 spells CAISDETVGQPQHF. The CDR3 DNA is TGTGCCATCAGTGACGAGACAGTAGGGCAGCCCCAGCATTTT. V is TRBV10-3 and J is TRBJ1-5; tentatively, D is TRBD1 (5 bases). Trimming stripped 3 bases from V and 7 bases from J, with 13 bases between. CDR1 is ENHRY, CDR2 SYGVKD, per germline. CDR3 length: 14 amino acids.

The chain couples TRBV15 to TRBJ2-7; 7 nucleotides line up with TRBD1. Trimming at V came to 1 base and at J to 2 bases, leaving 8 bases not matched to a gene. The CDR3 has 16 residues. Germline V lookup: CDR1 LNHNV, CDR2 YYDKDF (reference sequence). CDR3 region: CATSRGYEGATYEQYF. The DNA for the CDR3 is TGTGCCACCAGCAGAGGATATGAGGGGGCGACCTACGAGCAGTACTTC.

The CDR3 is CASSAGYSNQPQHF. CDR3 nucleotides: TGTGCCAGCAGCGCCGGTTATAGCAATCAGCCCCAGCATTTT. This chain links TRBV9 with TRBJ1-5; no clear D. The germline V gene encodes CDR1 SGDLS and CDR2 YYNGEE. V shed 3 bases and J shed 0 bases, with 7 bases lying between them. The CDR3 loop spans 14 amino acids.